In its sample, the clone carrying this T cell receptor (beta chain) was seen many times. The antigen remains unidentified. A single record per CDR3 protein comes from TCRdb applying MiXCR to the PCR reads. Of about 640,000 distinct CDR3 sequences listed, just under 20% are singletons. The data were obtained in a study of molecular identifiers for immune sequencing clone quantification. About the research overall: Replicates split RNA from about 20,000 or 100,000 naive CD8 cells five ways, and the researchers sequenced four portions.

Study-level findings and limits: Sharing of a barcode by identical TCR molecules could cause highly expanded clone sizes to be underestimated.

The specimen was naive CD8+ T cells from blood, with Jurkat cell RNA spiked in. Subset noted: FACS-sorted CD8+CD4-CCR7+CD45RA+ naive T cells. This receptor was taken from a human donor in good health. Some libraries in this study had Jurkat cell RNA spiked in.

The CDR3 DNA is TGTGCCAGCAGCTTGAGATTAAGGATCTACGAGCAGTACTTC. Translated: CASSLRLRIYEQYF. The chain carries TRBV5-6 and TRBJ2-7, with D unclear. Trimming left V 1 base short and J 3 bases short, with 11 bases between. CDR1 is SGHDT, CDR2 YYEEEE, per germline. The CDR3 has 14 amino acids.